This paragraph reports one TCR beta chain. The data stem from a study of T-cell reconstitution after alpha-beta-depleted transplantation in children. V dropped 0 bases and J dropped 8 bases, with 10 bases sitting between them. There are 14 residues in the CDR3. Germline V lookup: CDR1 LGHNA, CDR2 YSLEER. Unique molecular identifiers tagged the TCRbeta library. Via MiXCR, TCRdb re-called the PCR reads, giving one row per CDR3 protein. The sample includes more than 400,000 distinct CDR3 sequences, about an eighth seen only once; the top ten take less than 15%. The rearrangement uses TRBV4-3 and TRBJ2-2; D is ambiguous. The sequence derives from a female patient aged 2-9 years who had a stem cell transplant for aplastic anemia, so the T cells may come from the graft donor. The specimen comprised PBMCs, mostly from graft donor cells, sampled 180 days after TCRalphabeta/CD19-depleted stem cell transplant. The CDR3 spells CASSQDRPPGELFF. DNA for the CDR3: TGCGCCAGCAGCCAAGATCGCCCCCCTGGGGAGCTGTTTTTT.